This T cell receptor (beta chain) comes out of a study of brain T cells in children with intractable seizures. Whole-study findings and limits: Pre-surgery blood may have been undersampled, hiding some clones. HCMV serostatus was not known, and viral specificity came from CDR3 similarity only.

As regards this clone: The antigen is undetermined.

Surgery cases with the highest brain T cell transcript signatures were chosen for sequencing. Before surgery, patients took at least one anti-epileptic drug. The CDR3 consists of 15 residues. Trimming removed 1 base from V and 1 base from J, with 11 bases in between. The germline gives CDR1 LNHDA, CDR2 SQIVND (reference sequence). Sequencing used immunoSEQ multiplex PCR; TCRdb keeps in-frame clones, though not all of them. The sample carries just under 65,000 clones, about 96% recorded once. The sequenced sample was peripheral blood, obtained at surgery. The chain recombines TRBV19 with TRBJ2-7; no clear D. The TCR sequence derives from a boy younger than two with focal cortical dysplasia and intractable seizures. CDR3 loop: CASSIVGQESYEQYF. The CDR3 region has the DNA TGTGCCAGTAGTATAGTTGGCCAGGAGTCCTACGAGCAGTACTTC.